This record concerns one T cell receptor (beta chain) sequence. The same CDR3 arises from other DNA sequences in this sample as well. Using immunoSEQ multiplex PCR, the repertoire was profiled, and TCRdb retains in-frame clones only, with some absent. Among fewer than 200,000 clones listed, around 90% were seen once. This entry comes from a study of control samples from healthy donors and cancer patients. CDR1 is LNHDA, CDR2 SQIVND, per germline (reference sequence). Trimming took 5 bases from V and 2 from J, leaving 7 bases between them. The CDR3 contains 13 residues. This chain uses TRBV19 with TRBJ2-1, with D possibly TRBD1 on 5 matching bases. This clonotype was sampled from a man younger than 40 in good health. Sequencing input: blood. The CDR3 coding sequence is TGTGCCAGTAGTCAGGGTACCTACAATGAGCAGTTCTTC. Amino acid sequence: CASSQGTYNEQFF.